This T cell receptor beta chain comes out of a study of siplizumab effects on memory and regulatory T cells. Assay: immunoSEQ multiplex PCR; the TCRdb copy retains only in-frame clones and omits some. The sample lists approximately 94,000 clones, 91% occurring once. Unmatched junction bases numbered 6, after V lost 7 bases and J lost 6 bases. This CDR3 is built from 14 residues. Germline assignment: CDR1 SGHRS and CDR2 YFSETQ. Sequencing used CD4+ T cells sorted from blood. This receptor was identified in a human donor in good health. This rearrangement joins TRBV5-1 to TRBJ1-6; 8 positions match TRBD1. The CDR3 nucleotides are TGCGCCAGCTCTCAGGGGGCAGTTAATTCACCCCTCCACTTT. Encoded protein: CASSQGAVNSPLHF.